These T cell receptor beta chains were read from a single sample in a study of T cells after yellow fever vaccination. TCRdb itself ran the 5' RACE reads through MiXCR, one entry per CDR3 protein. Here the sample spans approximately 610,000 distinct CDR3 sequences, around 17% being singletons. The sample in question was PBMCs, obtained 5 days after the first yellow fever vaccination. Receptors were obtained from a man aged 18 to 29 who received the YFV17D yellow fever vaccine. Each CDR3 is given with its conserved first and last residue. Fields, in order: J gene, V gene, clone size, D gene, CDR3 DNA, CDR3 protein. The D gene is left open where the match is weak. Clone size, where shown, is once, few, many, or a class for clones that have expanded.

TRBJ1-2,TRBV5-1,few,.,TGCGCCAGCAGCTTGGACCGACGGGACGGCTACACCTTC,CASSLDRRDGYTF
TRBJ2-3,TRBV6-1,.,TRBD2,TGTGCCAGCACAACTTTACTAGCGGGGGGCACAGATACGCAGTATTTT,CASTTLLAGGTDTQYF
TRBJ2-7,TRBV5-1,few,.,TGCGCCAGCAGCCGAAGGGGGTCAGGGGATTTACCCTACGAGCAGTACTTC,CASSRRGSGDLPYEQYF
TRBJ2-3,TRBV20-1,.,TRBD2,TGCGGGGGACTAGCGGGGGCGGGAGATACGCAGTATTTT,CGGLAGAGDTQYF
TRBJ2-7,TRBV7-9,few,.,TGTGCCAGCAGCCAACCCGACACGCTCCAGGAGCAGTACTTC,CASSQPDTLQEQYF
TRBJ2-1,TRBV20-1,.,.,TGCAGTGCTGGGGGGCAAGTACCCTACAATGAGCAGTTCTTC,CSAGGQVPYNEQFF
TRBJ1-5,TRBV6-2/TRBV6-3,few,.,TGTGCCAGCAGTCTCGGGATCGATCAGCCCCAGCATTTT,CASSLGIDQPQHF
TRBJ2-6,TRBV28,few,.,TGTGCCAGCACCCATCGGGGGTCTCTAGGCTCTGGGGCCAACGTCCTGACTTTC,CASTHRGSLGSGANVLTF
TRBJ1-5,TRBV4-1,few,.,TGCGCCAGCAGCCAAACCCCAGGGCAGCCCCAGCATTTT,CASSQTPGQPQHF
TRBJ1-1,TRBV4-3,.,.,TGCGCCAGCAGCCAAGTTTTCTCGGCAGGGTTGAACACTGAAGCTTTCTTT,CASSQVFSAGLNTEAFF
TRBJ1-5,TRBV19,.,.,TGTGCCAGCACGTGGGAAGGGAGCAATCAGCCCCAGCATTTT,CASTWEGSNQPQHF
TRBJ2-2,TRBV7-3,few,TRBD1,TGTGCCAGCCAAGGGGGCCCGAACACCGGGGAGCTGTTTTTT,CASQGGPNTGELFF
TRBJ2-1,TRBV20-1,.,TRBD2,TGCAGTGCGCGGTCGGGACTAGCGGGGAACAATGAGCAGTTCTTC,CSARSGLAGNNEQFF
TRBJ2-1,TRBV5-5,.,.,TGTGCCAGCAGCTTGAACCGACACGATGAGCAGTTCTTC,CASSLNRHDEQFF
TRBJ1-6,TRBV4-1,.,.,TGCGCCAGCAGCCAAGTGGGGACTTTGGGGGCCCTCCACTTT,CASSQVGTLGALHF
TRBJ1-3,TRBV9,many,TRBD1,TGTGCCAGCAGCGTTACCGGACAGGGCTCAGGAAACACCATATATTTT,CASSVTGQGSGNTIYF
TRBJ1-5,TRBV10-3,few,TRBD1,TGTGCCATGGGACAGGGGGGCACTCAGCCCCAGCATTTT,CAMGQGGTQPQHF
TRBJ2-3,TRBV5-5,.,.,TGTGCCAGCAGCTTGGTATCTGGGGCTGCAGATACGCAGTATTTT,CASSLVSGAADTQYF
TRBJ1-6,TRBV7-2,many,.,TGTGCCAGCAGCTTAGTCGAGGGCAGCTATAATTCACCCCTCCACTTT,CASSLVEGSYNSPLHF
TRBJ2-1,TRBV6-2/TRBV6-3,.,.,TGTGCCAGCAGTTACGTATACAATGAGCAGTTCTTC,CASSYVYNEQFF
TRBJ2-5,TRBV5-5,many,TRBD1,TGTGCCAGCAGCCGAAGGACAGGCCAAGAGACCCAGTACTTC,CASSRRTGQETQYF
TRBJ2-7,TRBV5-8,few,.,TGTGCCAGCAGTCGCCCGGGGGAAAAGGACGAGCAGTACTTC,CASSRPGEKDEQYF
TRBJ2-1,TRBV27,few,.,TGTGCCAGCACTCCTTCTAGGTTTTCCCTCAATGAGCAGTTCTTC,CASTPSRFSLNEQFF
TRBJ2-1,TRBV2,few,TRBD1,TGTGCCAGCAGAACAGGGGGGTCGGGACAGGGAGCCTACAATGAGCAGTTCTTC,CASRTGGSGQGAYNEQFF